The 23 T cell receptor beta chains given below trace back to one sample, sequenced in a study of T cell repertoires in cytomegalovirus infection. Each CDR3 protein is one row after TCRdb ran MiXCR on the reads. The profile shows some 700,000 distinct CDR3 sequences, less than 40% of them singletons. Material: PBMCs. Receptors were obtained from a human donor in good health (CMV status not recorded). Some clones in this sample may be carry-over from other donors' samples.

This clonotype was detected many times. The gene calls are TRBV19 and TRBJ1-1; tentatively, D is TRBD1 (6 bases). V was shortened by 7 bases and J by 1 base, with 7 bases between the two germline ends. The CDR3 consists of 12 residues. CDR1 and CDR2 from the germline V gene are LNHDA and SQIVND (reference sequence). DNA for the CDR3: TGTGCCAGTACGGACAGGAACACTGAAGCTTTCTTT. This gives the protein CASTDRNTEAFF.

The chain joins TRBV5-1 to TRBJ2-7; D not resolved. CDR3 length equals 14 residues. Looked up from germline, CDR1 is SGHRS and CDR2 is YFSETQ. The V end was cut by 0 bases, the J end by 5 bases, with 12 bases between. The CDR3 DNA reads TGCGCCAGCAGCTTGGAGGCAGGAAGGAACGAGCAGTACTTC. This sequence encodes CASSLEAGRNEQYF.

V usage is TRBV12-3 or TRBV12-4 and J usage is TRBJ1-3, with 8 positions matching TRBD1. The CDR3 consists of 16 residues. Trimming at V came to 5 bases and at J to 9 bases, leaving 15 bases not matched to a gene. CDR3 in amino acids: CASSPSGQGRGGTIYF. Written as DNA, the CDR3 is TGTGCCAGCAGTCCCTCCGGACAGGGCCGGGGGGGCACCATATATTTT.

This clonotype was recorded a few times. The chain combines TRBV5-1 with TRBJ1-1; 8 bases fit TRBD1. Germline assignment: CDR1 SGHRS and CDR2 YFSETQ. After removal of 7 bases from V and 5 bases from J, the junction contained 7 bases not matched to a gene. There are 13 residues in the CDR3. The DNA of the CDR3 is TGCGCCAGCTTTGGACAGGGCAAGACTGAAGCTTTCTTT. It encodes CASFGQGKTEAFF. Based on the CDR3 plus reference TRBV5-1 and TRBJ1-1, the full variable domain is KAGVTQTPRYLIKTRGQQVTLSCSPISGHRSVSWYQQTPGQGLQFLFEYFSETQRNKGNFPGRFSGRQFSNSRSEMNVSTLELGDSALYLCASFGQGKTEAFFGQGTRLTVV.

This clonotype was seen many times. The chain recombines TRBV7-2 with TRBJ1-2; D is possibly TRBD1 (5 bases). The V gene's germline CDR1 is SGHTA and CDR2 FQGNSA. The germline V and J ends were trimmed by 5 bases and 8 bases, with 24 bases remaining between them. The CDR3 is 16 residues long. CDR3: CASSPRGPTAGGGYTF. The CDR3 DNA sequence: TGTGCCAGCAGCCCTAGGGGCCCGACAGCCGGTGGGGGCTACACCTTC.

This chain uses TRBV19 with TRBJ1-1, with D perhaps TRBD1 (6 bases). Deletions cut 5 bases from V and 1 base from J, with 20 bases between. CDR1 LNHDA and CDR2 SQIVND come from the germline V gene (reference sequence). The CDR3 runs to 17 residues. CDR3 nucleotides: TGTGCCAGTAGTCTCTTCGGCAGGGGTGGTTGGAACACTGAAGCTTTCTTT. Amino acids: CASSLFGRGGWNTEAFF.

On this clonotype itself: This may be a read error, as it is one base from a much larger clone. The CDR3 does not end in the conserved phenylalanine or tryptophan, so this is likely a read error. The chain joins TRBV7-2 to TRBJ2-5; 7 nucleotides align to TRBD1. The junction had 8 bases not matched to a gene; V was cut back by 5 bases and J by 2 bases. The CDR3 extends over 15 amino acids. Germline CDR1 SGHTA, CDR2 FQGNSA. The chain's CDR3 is CASSRAGTAQETQYL. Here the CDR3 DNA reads TGTGCCAGCAGCCGAGCCGGGACAGCACAAGAGACCCAGTACTTA.

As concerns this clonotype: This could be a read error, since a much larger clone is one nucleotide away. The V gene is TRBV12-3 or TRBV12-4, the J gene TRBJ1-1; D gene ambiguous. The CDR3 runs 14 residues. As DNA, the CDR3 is TGTTCCAGCAGTTTGAAGTCCCAAAGCGCTGAAGCTTTCTTT. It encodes CSSSLKSQSAEAFF.

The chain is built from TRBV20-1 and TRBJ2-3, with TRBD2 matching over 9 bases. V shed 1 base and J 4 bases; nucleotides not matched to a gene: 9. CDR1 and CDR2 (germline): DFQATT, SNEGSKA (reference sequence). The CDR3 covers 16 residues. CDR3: CSARVTGTSLADTQYF. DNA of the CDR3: TGCAGTGCTAGAGTTACCGGGACTAGCTTGGCAGATACGCAGTATTTT.

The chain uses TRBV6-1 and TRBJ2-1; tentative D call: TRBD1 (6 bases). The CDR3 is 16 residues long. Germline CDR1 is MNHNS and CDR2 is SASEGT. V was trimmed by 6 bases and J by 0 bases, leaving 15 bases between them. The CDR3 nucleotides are TGTGCCAGCAGGGTGGGACATCCGAGCTCCTACAATGAGCAGTTCTTC. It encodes CASRVGHPSSYNEQFF.

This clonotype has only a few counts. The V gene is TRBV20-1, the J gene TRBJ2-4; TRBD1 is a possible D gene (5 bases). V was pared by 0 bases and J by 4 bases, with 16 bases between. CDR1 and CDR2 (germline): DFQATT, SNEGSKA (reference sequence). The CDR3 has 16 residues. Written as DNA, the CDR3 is TGCAGTGCTAGAGATCTCGGCCAGGGCGTGAAAAACATTCAGTACTTC. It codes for CSARDLGQGVKNIQYF.

CDR3 DNA: TGTGCCAGCAGTTACAACCACAGGGACTACTCCTACGAGCAGTACTTC. Protein product: CASSYNHRDYSYEQYF. The chain links TRBV6-5 to TRBJ2-7; possibly TRBD2 for D (7 bases). CDR3 size: 16 residues. Trimming took 2 bases from V and 0 from J, leaving 14 bases between them. Germline lookup yields CDR1 MNHEY and CDR2 SVGAGI.

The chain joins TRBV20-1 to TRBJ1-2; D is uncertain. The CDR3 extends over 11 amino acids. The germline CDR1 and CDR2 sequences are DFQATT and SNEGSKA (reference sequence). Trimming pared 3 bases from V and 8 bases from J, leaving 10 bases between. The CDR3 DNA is TGCAGTGCTAGTGTTCCCAGCGGCTACACCTTC. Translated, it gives CSASVPSGYTF.

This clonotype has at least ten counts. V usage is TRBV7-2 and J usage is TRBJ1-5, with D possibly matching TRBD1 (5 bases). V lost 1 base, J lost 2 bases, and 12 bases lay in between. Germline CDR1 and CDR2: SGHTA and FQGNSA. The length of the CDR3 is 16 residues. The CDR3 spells CASSLVGQGGNQPQHF. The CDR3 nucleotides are TGTGCCAGCAGCTTAGTTGGCCAGGGCGGCAATCAGCCCCAGCATTTT.

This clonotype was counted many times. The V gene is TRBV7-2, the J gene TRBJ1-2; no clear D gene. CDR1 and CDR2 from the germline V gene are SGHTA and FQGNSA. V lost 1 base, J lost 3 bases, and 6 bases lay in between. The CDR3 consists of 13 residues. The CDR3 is CASSLVGYYGYTF. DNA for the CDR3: TGTGCCAGCAGCTTAGTCGGGTACTATGGCTACACCTTC.

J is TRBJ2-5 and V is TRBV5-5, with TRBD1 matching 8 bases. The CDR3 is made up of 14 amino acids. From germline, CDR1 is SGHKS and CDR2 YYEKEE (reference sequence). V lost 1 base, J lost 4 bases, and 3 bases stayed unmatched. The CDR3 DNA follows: TGTGCCAGCAGCTTGCCGCAGGGGGCAGAGACCCAGTACTTC. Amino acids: CASSLPQGAETQYF.

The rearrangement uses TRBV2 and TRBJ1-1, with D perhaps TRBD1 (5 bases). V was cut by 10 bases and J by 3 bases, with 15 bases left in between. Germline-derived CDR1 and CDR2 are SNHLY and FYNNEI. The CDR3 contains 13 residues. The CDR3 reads CATTGLGDTEAFF. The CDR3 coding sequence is TGTGCCACCACGGGGCTCGGAGACACTGAAGCTTTCTTT.

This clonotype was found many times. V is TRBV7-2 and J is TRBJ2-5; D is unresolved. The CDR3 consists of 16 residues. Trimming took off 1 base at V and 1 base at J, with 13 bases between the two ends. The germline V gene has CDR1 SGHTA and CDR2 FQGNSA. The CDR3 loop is CASSLGRQRSQETQYF. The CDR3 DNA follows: TGTGCCAGCAGCTTAGGACGGCAGAGGAGCCAAGAGACCCAGTACTTC. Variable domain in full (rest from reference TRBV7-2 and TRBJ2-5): GAGVSQSPSNKVTEKGKDVELRCDPISGHTALYWYRQSLGQGLEFLIYFQGNSAPDKSGLPSDRFSAERTGGSVSTLTIQRTQQEDSAVYLCASSLGRQRSQETQYFGPGTRLLVL.

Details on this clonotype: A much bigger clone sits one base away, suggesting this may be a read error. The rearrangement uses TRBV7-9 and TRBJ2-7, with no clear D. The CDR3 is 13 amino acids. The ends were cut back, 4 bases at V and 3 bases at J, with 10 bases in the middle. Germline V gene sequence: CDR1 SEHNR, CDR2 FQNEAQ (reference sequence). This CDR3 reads CASSSTAIYEQYF. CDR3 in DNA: TGTGCCAGCAGCTCCACAGCTATCTACGAGCAGTACTTC.

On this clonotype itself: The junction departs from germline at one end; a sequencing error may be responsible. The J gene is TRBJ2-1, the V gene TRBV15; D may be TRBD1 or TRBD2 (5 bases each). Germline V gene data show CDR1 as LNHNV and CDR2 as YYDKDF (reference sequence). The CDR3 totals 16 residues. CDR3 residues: CANSGQAGSGYNEQFF. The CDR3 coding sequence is TGTGCCAACAGCGGTCAGGCAGGGTCAGGGTACAATGAGCAGTTCTTC.

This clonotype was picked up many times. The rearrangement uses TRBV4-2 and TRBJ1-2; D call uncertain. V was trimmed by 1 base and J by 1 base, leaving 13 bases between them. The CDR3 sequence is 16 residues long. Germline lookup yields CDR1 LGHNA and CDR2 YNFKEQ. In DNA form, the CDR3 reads TGTGCCAGCAGCCAAGTTCTCCAGATACGTAACTATGGCTACACCTTC. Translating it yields CASSQVLQIRNYGYTF.

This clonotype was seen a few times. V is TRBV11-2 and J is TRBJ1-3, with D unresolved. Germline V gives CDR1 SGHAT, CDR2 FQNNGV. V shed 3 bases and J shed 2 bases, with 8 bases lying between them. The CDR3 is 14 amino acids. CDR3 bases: TGTGCCAGCAGCTTCACAAGGGCTGGAAACACCATATATTTT. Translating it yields CASSFTRAGNTIYF.

CDR3 sequence: CASSEAGGLNTEAFF. The DNA for the CDR3 is TGTGCCAGCAGCGAAGCAGGGGGACTGAACACTGAAGCTTTCTTT. The chain combines TRBV7-9 with TRBJ1-1, with TRBD1 matching 7 bases. V lost 5 bases and J lost 0; bases outside the gene matches: 6. The CDR3 contains 15 residues. Per germline, CDR1 SEHNR and CDR2 FQNEAQ (reference sequence).